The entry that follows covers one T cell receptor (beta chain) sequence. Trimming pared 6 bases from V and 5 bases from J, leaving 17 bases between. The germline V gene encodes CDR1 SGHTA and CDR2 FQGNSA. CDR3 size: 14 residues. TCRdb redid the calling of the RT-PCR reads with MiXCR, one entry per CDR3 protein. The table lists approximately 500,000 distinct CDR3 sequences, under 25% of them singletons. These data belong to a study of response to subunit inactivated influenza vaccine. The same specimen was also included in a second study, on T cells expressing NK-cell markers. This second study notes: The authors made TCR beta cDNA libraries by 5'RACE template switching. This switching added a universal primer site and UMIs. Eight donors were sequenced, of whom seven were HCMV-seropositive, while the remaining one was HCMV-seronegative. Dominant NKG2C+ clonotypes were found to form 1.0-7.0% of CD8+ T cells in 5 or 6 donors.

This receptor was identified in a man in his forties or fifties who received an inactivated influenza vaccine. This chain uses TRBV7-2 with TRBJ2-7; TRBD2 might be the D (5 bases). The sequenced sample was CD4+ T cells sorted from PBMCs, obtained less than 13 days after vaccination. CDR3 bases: TGTGCCAGCAGAAACTACCTCAAGACTAACGAGCAGTACTTC. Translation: CASRNYLKTNEQYF.